What follows are 3 T cell receptor beta chains derived from one specimen sequenced in a study of shared clonotypes between healthy human individuals. The protocol was immunoSEQ multiplex PCR, while the TCRdb copy is restricted to in-frame clones and leaves out a portion. The table lists around 2.1 million clones, just over 90% of them singletons. CD8 cells regarded as naive lacked CD45RO, were positively chosen for CCR7, and omitted terminally differentiated effector memory CD45RA+ cells. The sequenced sample was naive CD8+ T cells from PBMCs. Every receptor here comes from a man in his late teens or twenties in good health. Some clones in this sample may be carry-over from other donors' samples.

With regard to this clone: This same CDR3 is encoded by further DNA sequences in the sample. The CDR3, as DNA: TGTGCCAGCAGCGTGGTAGCGGGAGGCTCCTACGAGCAGTACTTC. Protein product: CASSVVAGGSYEQYF. V gene TRBV9 combines with J gene TRBJ2-7, with 10 positions matching TRBD2. Per germline, CDR1 SGDLS and CDR2 YYNGEE. The CDR3 has 15 amino acids. With V trimmed by 2 bases and J by 0 bases, 2 bases remained unmatched.

This rearrangement joins TRBV28 to TRBJ2-7; the D gene is possibly TRBD1 (6 bases). The CDR3 spans 15 residues. In germline, CDR1 is MDHEN, CDR2 SYDVKM. The V end lost 4 bases, the J end lost 5 bases, and 18 bases lay between the germline ends. The CDR3 coding sequence is TGTGCCAGCAGTTCCCGACAGGACTTTAGGAACGAGCAGTACTTC. It yields the protein CASSSRQDFRNEQYF.

This clone showed up just once. V usage is TRBV19 and J usage is TRBJ2-7; D may correspond to TRBD1 or TRBD2 (5 bases each). The CDR3 has 12 residues. Trimming stripped 8 bases from V and 2 bases from J, with 10 bases between. CDR1 is LNHDA, CDR2 SQIVND, per germline (reference sequence). This CDR3 is CASGTLTYEQYF. In DNA, the CDR3 is TGTGCCAGTGGGACGCTAACCTACGAGCAGTACTTC.